This TCR beta chain was identified in a study of T cells in Graves' hyperthyroidism and ophthalmopathy. Study results and limitations: The model's output predicted ophthalmopathy at a median of about 6.5 months prior to onset.

This clonotype has a handful of counts. Its antigen is unidentified. Researchers took RNA transcripts and amplified the TCR beta CDR3 regions from them. The study used the HTBI primer set for a first-round RT-PCR of the TCR CDR3. TCRdb analysed the multiplex PCR reads with MiXCR anew, one entry per CDR3 protein. The table lists about 560,000 distinct CDR3 sequences, about a sixth of them singletons. V was shortened by 6 bases and J by 4 bases, with 16 bases between the two germline ends. This CDR3 spans 14 amino acids. Germline V CDR1 and CDR2: MDHEN, SYDVKM. This TCR derives from a woman aged 18-30 years with Graves' hyperthyroidism. The genes are TRBV28 and TRBJ2-7; TRBD1 or TRBD2 may be the D gene (6 bases each). The sequencing input was blood. CDR3 sequence reads: CASRRGEWGYEQYF. CDR3 in DNA: TGTGCCAGCAGAAGGGGGGAGTGGGGATACGAGCAGTACTTC.